The 20 T cell receptor beta chains below were found in one sample sequenced in a study of cytomegalovirus exposure and HLA in healthy donors. PCR involved 60 Vbeta and 13 Jbeta primers. Assay: immunoSEQ multiplex PCR; the TCRdb copy retains only in-frame clones and omits some. Among around 170,000 clones listed, roughly 87% were seen once. Sequenced material: PBMCs. The source of these receptors is a man aged 40-55 years in good health and CMV-seronegative.

This rearrangement joins TRBV6-1 to TRBJ1-5; D unresolved. Germline CDR1 is MNHNS and CDR2 is SASEGT. This CDR3 spans 13 amino acids. The V and J ends lost 2 bases and 2 bases respectively, with 4 bases between them. DNA for the CDR3: TGTGCCAGCAGTGAACCAGGCAATCAGCCCCAGCATTTT. This sequence encodes CASSEPGNQPQHF.

The chain employs TRBV6-1 and TRBJ2-7; 7 bases map to TRBD2. CDR1 and CDR2 from the germline V gene are MNHNS and SASEGT. The CDR3 is 14 residues long. V dropped 6 bases and J dropped 3; count of bases not matched to a gene: 8. CDR3 region: CASRRELAHYEQYF. The DNA of the CDR3 is TGTGCCAGCAGGAGGGAACTAGCGCACTACGAGCAGTACTTC.

This rearrangement joins TRBV7-8 to TRBJ1-5; D remains unclear. This CDR3 spans 12 amino acids. Germline assignment: CDR1 SGHVS and CDR2 FQNEAQ. Trimming shortened V by 3 bases and J by 5 bases, and 5 bases separated the two germline ends. CDR3 region: CASSLEDQPQHF. DNA for the CDR3: TGTGCCAGCAGCTTGGAGGATCAGCCCCAGCATTTT.

This clone has just one count. J is TRBJ2-1 and V is TRBV6-5, with TRBD2 matching over 11 bases. Unmatched junction bases numbered 0, after V lost 5 bases and J lost 6 bases. This CDR3 has 13 residues. The germline gives CDR1 MNHEY, CDR2 SVGAGI. The CDR3: CASSGTSGNEQFF. The CDR3 DNA reads as TGTGCCAGCAGTGGGACTAGCGGCAATGAGCAGTTCTTC.

A single count supports this clone. CDR3 nucleotide sequence: TGTGCCAGCTTAAGAAGTGGAGTAGACTTAGGTGTCAATGAGCAGTTCTTC. The encoded protein is CASLRSGVDLGVNEQFF. J is TRBJ2-1 and V is TRBV27, with D hard to call. Germline CDR1 and CDR2: MNHEY and SMNVEV (reference sequence). V was shortened by 8 bases and J by 6 bases, with 26 bases between the two germline ends. The CDR3 totals 17 residues.

CDR3 DNA sequence: TGTGCCAGCAGCGTAGCGGGGAGTGCCTACAATGAGCAGTTCTTC. It yields the protein CASSVAGSAYNEQFF. The chain joins TRBV9 to TRBJ2-1; possibly TRBD2 for D (5 bases). The CDR3 has 15 residues. Trimming took off 0 bases at V and 2 bases at J, with 9 bases between the two ends. Per germline, CDR1 SGDLS and CDR2 YYNGEE.

This sequence joins TRBV7-9 and TRBJ1-5; D gene unclear. The germline V and J ends were trimmed by 5 bases and 6 bases, with 8 bases remaining between them. This CDR3 region has 12 residues. CDR1 SEHNR and CDR2 FQNEAQ come from the germline V gene (reference sequence). The CDR3 coding sequence is TGTGCCAGCAGCCTACCGCTTCAGCCCCAGCATTTT. Protein sequence: CASSLPLQPQHF.

The chain employs TRBV30 and TRBJ2-7; 7 bases are shared with TRBD1. V was clipped by 4 bases and J by 4 bases; unmatched bases: 7. The CDR3 spans 13 residues. Germline CDR1 GTSNPN, CDR2 SVGIG (reference sequence). CDR3 sequence: CAWNPDRDYEQYF. CDR3 sequence (DNA): TGTGCCTGGAACCCCGACAGGGATTACGAGCAGTACTTC.

The table lists this clone with a few counts. The chain's CDR3 is CASSTGTPTYEQYF. The CDR3 nucleotides read TGCGCCAGCAGCACCGGGACACCAACCTACGAGCAGTACTTC. V gene TRBV5-1 combines with J gene TRBJ2-7; D may be TRBD1 (6 bases). The germline gives CDR1 SGHRS, CDR2 YFSETQ. The V end was cut by 4 bases, the J end by 2 bases, with 13 bases between. The CDR3 length is 14 residues.

This chain uses TRBV30 with TRBJ1-2; 7 bases are a match to TRBD1. Germline CDR1 is GTSNPN and CDR2 is SVGIG (reference sequence). The J segment lost 4 bases and the V segment lost 6 bases, leaving 14 bases of the junction unmatched. The CDR3 loop spans 15 amino acids. Here the CDR3 DNA reads TGTGCCTGCAACCAGGACAGGCAGGGCCCCTATGGCTACACCTTC. Amino acid sequence: CACNQDRQGPYGYTF.

V gene TRBV28 combines with J gene TRBJ2-5; TRBD1 matches at 11 bases. The CDR3 loop spans 16 amino acids. V shed 6 bases, J shed 3 bases, and the junction held 9 bases outside the gene matches. The germline gives CDR1 MDHEN, CDR2 SYDVKM. CDR3 nucleotide sequence: TGTGCCAGCAGCCGCCCCGGACAGGGGGCGAAAGAGACCCAGTACTTC. This codes for CASSRPGQGAKETQYF. The full variable domain, with the rest looked up from reference TRBV28 and TRBJ2-5, is DVKVTQSSRYLVKRTGEKVFLECVQDMDHENMFWYRQDPGLGLRLIYFSYDVKMKEKGDIPEGYSVSREKKERFSLILESASTNQTSMYLCASSRPGQGAKETQYFGPGTRLLVL.

The V and J genes are TRBV5-4 and TRBJ1-6; 8 nucleotides match TRBD1. Losses at the gene ends were 5 bases for V and 6 bases for J; bases not matched to a gene: 10. This CDR3 spans 16 amino acids. Germline loops: CDR1 SGHNT, CDR2 YYREEE (reference sequence). The CDR3: CASSQRGQGSNSPLHF. CDR3 nucleotides: TGTGCCAGCAGTCAACGCGGACAGGGCAGTAATTCACCCCTCCACTTT.

The chain combines TRBV30 with TRBJ2-6, with a possible D match to TRBD2 (7 bases). This CDR3 spans 15 amino acids. V was trimmed by 0 bases and J by 5 bases, leaving 11 bases between them. Germline V gene lookup returns CDR1 GTSNPN and CDR2 SVGIG (reference sequence). DNA for the CDR3: TGTGCCTGGAGTGTAGGGGGGGGGAGGGCCAACGTCCTGACTTTC. Protein sequence: CAWSVGGGRANVLTF. The full variable domain, in which reference TRBV30 and TRBJ2-6 provide the parts outside the CDR3, is SQTIHQWPATLVQPVGSPLSLECTVEGTSNPNLYWYRQAAGRGLQLLFYSVGIGQISSEVPQNLSASRPQDRQFILSSKKLLLSDSGFYLCAWSVGGGRANVLTFGAGSRLTVL.

In its sample, this clone was seen once. CDR3 region: CSVETGEANTGELFF. DNA of the CDR3: TGCAGCGTTGAAACGGGGGAGGCGAACACCGGGGAGCTGTTTTTT. The V and J genes are TRBV29-1 and TRBJ2-2; tentatively, D is TRBD2 (6 bases). The CDR3 has 15 residues. V dropped 2 bases and J dropped 0 bases, with 10 bases sitting between them. CDR1 and CDR2 from the germline V gene are SQVTM and ANQGSEA.

This rearrangement joins TRBV29-1 to TRBJ2-1, with a weak D call TRBD2 (5 bases). CDR1 is SQVTM, CDR2 ANQGSEA, per germline. Trimming stripped 4 bases from V and 9 bases from J, with 16 bases between. CDR3 length: 13 residues. DNA of the CDR3: TGCAGCGTTGGGGAGCCGGGGTTTAGTGAGCAGTTCTTC. Translation: CSVGEPGFSEQFF.

The chain links TRBV7-9 to TRBJ1-1; D perhaps matches TRBD1 (5 bases). V lost 1 base to trimming and J lost 4 bases, with 10 bases between them. This CDR3 comprises 14 residues. Germline CDR1 SEHNR, CDR2 FQNEAQ (reference sequence). The CDR3 spells CASSLVGEGTEAFF. The CDR3 nucleotides read TGTGCCAGCAGCTTAGTGGGGGAGGGCACTGAAGCTTTCTTT.

The chain uses TRBV9 and TRBJ2-3, with TRBD2 matching 10 bases. The CDR3 runs 16 residues. The V gene end was trimmed by 0 bases and the J gene end by 3 bases; junction bases not matched to a gene: 4. Germline CDR1 is SGDLS and CDR2 is YYNGEE. CDR3 sequence: CASSVVAGGGTDTQYF. The CDR3 bases are TGTGCCAGCAGCGTAGTAGCGGGAGGTGGTACAGATACGCAGTATTTT. Looking up the rest from reference TRBV9 and TRBJ2-3 gives the full variable domain: DSGVTQTPKHLITATGQRVTLRCSPRSGDLSVYWYQQSLDQGLQFLIQYYNGEERAKGNILERFSAQQFPDLHSELNLSSLELGDSALYFCASSVVAGGGTDTQYFGPGTRLTVL.

This clone came up a few times. The chain combines TRBV9 with TRBJ2-7; maybe TRBD2 (5 bases). Germline lookup yields CDR1 SGDLS and CDR2 YYNGEE. Trimming removed 0 bases at V and 7 bases at J, with 17 bases between. This CDR3 is built from 15 residues. CDR3 coding DNA: TGTGCCAGCAGCGTAGGGTTGGAGGAGCGTTGGGAGCAGTACTTC. Translating it yields CASSVGLEERWEQYF.

The chain recombines TRBV18 with TRBJ2-1; no clear D gene. The V end was cut by 8 bases, the J end by 6 bases, with 8 bases between. Per germline, CDR1 KGHSH and CDR2 LQKENI. There are 11 residues in the CDR3. For the CDR3, the DNA is TGTGCCAGCCGTGGCATCAATGAGCAGTTCTTC. Amino acid sequence: CASRGINEQFF.

This clone occurred once. The chain has TRBV11-3 and TRBJ2-3; D uncertain. The CDR3 has 14 amino acids. With 8 bases removed from V and 0 bases from J, the gap between germline ends came to 12 bases. From germline, CDR1 is SGHNT and CDR2 YENEEA. CDR3 bases: TGTGCCAGCTCAGAAATCTTAAGCACAGATACGCAGTATTTT. This sequence encodes CASSEILSTDTQYF.